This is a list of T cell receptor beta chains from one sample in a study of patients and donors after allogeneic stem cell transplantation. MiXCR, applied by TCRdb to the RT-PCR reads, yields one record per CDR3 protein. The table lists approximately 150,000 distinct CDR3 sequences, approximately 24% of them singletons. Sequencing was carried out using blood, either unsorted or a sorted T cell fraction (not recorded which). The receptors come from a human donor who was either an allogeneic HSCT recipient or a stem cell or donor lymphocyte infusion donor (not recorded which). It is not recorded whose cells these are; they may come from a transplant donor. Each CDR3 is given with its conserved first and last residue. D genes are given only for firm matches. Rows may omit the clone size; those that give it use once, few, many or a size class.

CDR3nt: TGTGCCAGCAGTATTGTGGGCAAGAACACCGGGGAGCTGTTTTTT
CDR3aa: CASSIVGKNTGELFF
j_gene: TRBJ2-2
v_gene: TRBV12-3/TRBV12-4
abundance: NA
len: 15
d_gene: NA

CDR3nt: TGCGCCAGCAGCCTACAGACAGGGGGTGGCTACACCTTC
CDR3aa: CASSLQTGGGYTF
j_gene: TRBJ1-2
v_gene: TRBV4-1
abundance: NA
len: 13
d_gene: TRBD1

CDR3nt: TGTGCCAGCAGAAACCACAGGGGGTATAGCTATGGCTACACCTTC
CDR3aa: CASRNHRGYSYGYTF
j_gene: TRBJ1-2
v_gene: TRBV12-3/TRBV12-4
abundance: few
len: 15
d_gene: TRBD1

CDR3nt: TGCGCCAGCAGCCAACCGGACATTCCCTCGGGAGATACGCAGTATTTT
CDR3aa: CASSQPDIPSGDTQYF
j_gene: TRBJ2-3
v_gene: TRBV4-1
abundance: many
len: 16
d_gene: NA

CDR3nt: TGTGCCAGTAGTATAATCGGGACGAAACAAGAGACCCAGTACTTC
CDR3aa: CASSIIGTKQETQYF
j_gene: TRBJ2-5
v_gene: TRBV19
abundance: NA
len: 15
d_gene: NA

CDR3nt: TGTGCCAGCAGTTTACGGATGGGGGGCTTCACTGAAGCTTTCTTT
CDR3aa: CASSLRMGGFTEAFF
j_gene: TRBJ1-1
v_gene: TRBV12-3/TRBV12-4
abundance: NA
len: 15
d_gene: NA

CDR3nt: TGTGCCAGCAGTTACTCGAGGAGCGGGAGAGACAATGAGCAGTTCTTC
CDR3aa: CASSYSRSGRDNEQFF
j_gene: TRBJ2-1
v_gene: TRBV6-5
abundance: few
len: 16
d_gene: TRBD2

CDR3nt: TGTGCCAGCAGCCTAACCTCGACAGGGGAGGACGAGCAGTACTTC
CDR3aa: CASSLTSTGEDEQYF
j_gene: TRBJ2-7
v_gene: TRBV3-1
abundance: few
len: 15
d_gene: TRBD1

CDR3nt: TGCAGCGTCCCTCAGGGGGGGTTTGAGGGAGGGCCCTACAATGAGCAGTTCTTC
CDR3aa: CSVPQGGFEGGPYNEQFF
j_gene: TRBJ2-1
v_gene: TRBV29-1
abundance: few
len: 18
d_gene: NA

CDR3nt: TGCGCCAGCAGCTCACAGGGGCAGAACACTGAAGCTTTCTTT
CDR3aa: CASSSQGQNTEAFF
j_gene: TRBJ1-1
v_gene: TRBV5-1
abundance: many
len: 14
d_gene: TRBD1

CDR3nt: TGTGCCAGCAGGCCTAGACAGGGCCGCGAGCCCCAGCATTTT
CDR3aa: CASRPRQGREPQHF
j_gene: TRBJ1-5
v_gene: TRBV6-5
abundance: NA
len: 14
d_gene: TRBD1

CDR3nt: TGCAGTGCTAGAGATGAGGGCGGCTACACCTTC
CDR3aa: CSARDEGGYTF
j_gene: TRBJ1-2
v_gene: TRBV20-1
abundance: NA
len: 11
d_gene: NA

CDR3nt: TGTGCCAGCAGCTTAACTAGACAGCCGGGCACCGGGGAGCTGTTTTTT
CDR3aa: CASSLTRQPGTGELFF
j_gene: TRBJ2-2
v_gene: TRBV7-3
abundance: NA
len: 16
d_gene: NA

CDR3nt: TGCAGTGCTCAAGGGTTGGCCTACAATGAGCAGTTCTTC
CDR3aa: CSAQGLAYNEQFF
j_gene: TRBJ2-1
v_gene: TRBV20-1
abundance: few
len: 13
d_gene: NA

CDR3nt: TGTGCCAGCAGCCATTTTCAGCAGTACCAAGAGACCCAGTACTTC
CDR3aa: CASSHFQQYQETQYF
j_gene: TRBJ2-5
v_gene: TRBV7-8
abundance: NA
len: 15
d_gene: NA

CDR3nt: TGTGCCATCAGTACAGGGTCCTCTGGAAACACCATATATTTT
CDR3aa: CAISTGSSGNTIYF
j_gene: TRBJ1-3
v_gene: TRBV10-3
abundance: many
len: 14
d_gene: NA

CDR3nt: TGTGCCAGCAGCTTAAGCATAGGGGATATCTCTGGAAACACCATATATTTT
CDR3aa: CASSLSIGDISGNTIYF
j_gene: TRBJ1-3
v_gene: TRBV7-2
abundance: few
len: 17
d_gene: NA

CDR3nt: TGCGCCAGCAGCGCTCTACGGAATGAGCAGTTCTTC
CDR3aa: CASSALRNEQFF
j_gene: TRBJ2-1
v_gene: TRBV5-1
abundance: NA
len: 12
d_gene: NA

CDR3nt: TGTGCCAGCAGTCCAAAAATCACAGATACGCAGTATTTT
CDR3aa: CASSPKITDTQYF
j_gene: TRBJ2-3
v_gene: TRBV27
abundance: few
len: 13
d_gene: NA

CDR3nt: TGTGCCACCAGTGATTTCCGGGGATACGAGCAGTACTTC
CDR3aa: CATSDFRGYEQYF
j_gene: TRBJ2-7
v_gene: TRBV24-1
abundance: few
len: 13
d_gene: NA

CDR3nt: TGCAGTGCCGTGTCCGGGCTTTATGGCTACACCTTC
CDR3aa: CSAVSGLYGYTF
j_gene: TRBJ1-2
v_gene: TRBV20-1
abundance: few
len: 12
d_gene: NA

CDR3nt: TGCAGCGTTGTCCGGACAGCCTACAATGAGCAGTTCTTC
CDR3aa: CSVVRTAYNEQFF
j_gene: TRBJ2-1
v_gene: TRBV29-1
abundance: few
len: 13
d_gene: NA

CDR3nt: TGCGCCAGCAGCGGATCCGCGGGAGATCGGGGTGAGCAGTTCTTC
CDR3aa: CASSGSAGDRGEQFF
j_gene: TRBJ2-1
v_gene: TRBV5-1
abundance: NA
len: 15
d_gene: TRBD2

CDR3nt: TGTGCCAGCAGCCAAGCCCGAAACACCATATATTTT
CDR3aa: CASSQARNTIYF
j_gene: TRBJ1-3
v_gene: TRBV14
abundance: NA
len: 12
d_gene: NA

CDR3nt: TGTGCCAGCTCACCAGGGGTTCAGCCCCAGCATTTT
CDR3aa: CASSPGVQPQHF
j_gene: TRBJ1-5
v_gene: TRBV18
abundance: NA
len: 12
d_gene: NA

CDR3nt: TGTGCCAGCAGTTACTCGTACAGCGGGGGGGCCTACGAGCAGTACTTC
CDR3aa: CASSYSYSGGAYEQYF
j_gene: TRBJ2-7
v_gene: TRBV6-5
abundance: NA
len: 16
d_gene: TRBD2

CDR3nt: TGTGCCAGCAGCGTAGCTTGGGGTAGCGGGCCAAACAATGAGCAGTTCTTC
CDR3aa: CASSVAWGSGPNNEQFF
j_gene: TRBJ2-1
v_gene: TRBV9
abundance: few
len: 17
d_gene: TRBD2

CDR3nt: TGTGCCAGCAGCACCCGTAGATACACCGGGGAGCTGTTTTTT
CDR3aa: CASSTRRYTGELFF
j_gene: TRBJ2-2
v_gene: TRBV7-3
abundance: once
len: 14
d_gene: NA

CDR3nt: TGTGCCAGCAGCGCACTAGCGGGAGAATTTGACATTCAGTACTTC
CDR3aa: CASSALAGEFDIQYF
j_gene: TRBJ2-4
v_gene: TRBV6-5
abundance: few
len: 15
d_gene: TRBD2

CDR3nt: TGTGCCAGCAGAATTAACGGGGCCTCCAACGGGGAGCTGTTTTTT
CDR3aa: CASRINGASNGELFF
j_gene: TRBJ2-2
v_gene: TRBV12-3/TRBV12-4
abundance: few
len: 15
d_gene: NA

CDR3nt: TGCGCCAGCAGCTCGGAGATGGGGCGTCGGAACGAGCAGTACTTC
CDR3aa: CASSSEMGRRNEQYF
j_gene: TRBJ2-7
v_gene: TRBV5-1
abundance: few
len: 15
d_gene: NA

CDR3nt: TGTGCCAGCAGACCAGGGAGTTTGAATGGCTACACCTTC
CDR3aa: CASRPGSLNGYTF
j_gene: TRBJ1-2
v_gene: TRBV7-8
abundance: NA
len: 13
d_gene: NA

CDR3nt: TGTGCCAGCAGTTACTCGAACCACAATCAGCCCCAGCATTTT
CDR3aa: CASSYSNHNQPQHF
j_gene: TRBJ1-5
v_gene: TRBV6-6
abundance: NA
len: 14
d_gene: NA

CDR3nt: TGCAGTGCTAGGGAGGCAGGGGGCCGATTGAATCAGCCCCAGCATTTT
CDR3aa: CSAREAGGRLNQPQHF
j_gene: TRBJ1-5
v_gene: TRBV20-1
abundance: few
len: 16
d_gene: TRBD1

CDR3nt: TGCAGCGGCACCCTACAGATGGCTGAGCAGTTCTTC
CDR3aa: CSGTLQMAEQFF
j_gene: TRBJ2-1
v_gene: TRBV29-1
abundance: NA
len: 12
d_gene: NA

CDR3nt: TGCAGTGCTAGAGATGGTAGGGACGGGTATAGCAATCAGCCCCAGCATTTT
CDR3aa: CSARDGRDGYSNQPQHF
j_gene: TRBJ1-5
v_gene: TRBV20-1
abundance: few
len: 17
d_gene: NA

CDR3nt: TGCAGTGCTAGAGGTGGCAGGGGGCTCACTGAAGCTTTCTTT
CDR3aa: CSARGGRGLTEAFF
j_gene: TRBJ1-1
v_gene: TRBV20-1
abundance: many
len: 14
d_gene: TRBD1

CDR3nt: TGTGCCAGCAGTTTATCCGGGGTGAACACTGAAGCTTTCTTT
CDR3aa: CASSLSGVNTEAFF
j_gene: TRBJ1-1
v_gene: TRBV28
abundance: few
len: 14
d_gene: NA

CDR3nt: TGTGCCAGCAGCTTAGGTCGGGCTAGCGGGAGTGGCACAGATACGCAGTATTTT
CDR3aa: CASSLGRASGSGTDTQYF
j_gene: TRBJ2-3
v_gene: TRBV7-2
abundance: NA
len: 18
d_gene: TRBD2

CDR3nt: TGTGCCAGTAGAGGGACTAGCACCACTCGCACGTACTTC
CDR3aa: CASRGTSTTRTYF
j_gene: TRBJ2-7
v_gene: TRBV19
abundance: NA
len: 13
d_gene: TRBD2

CDR3nt: TGCGCCAGTGGAGCCTCCTGGTATGGCTACACCTTC
CDR3aa: CASGASWYGYTF
j_gene: TRBJ1-2
v_gene: TRBV5-1
abundance: many
len: 12
d_gene: NA

CDR3nt: TGCAGTGCTAGAGAGGGAGGACGCACAGATACGCAGTATTTT
CDR3aa: CSAREGGRTDTQYF
j_gene: TRBJ2-3
v_gene: TRBV20-1
abundance: many
len: 14
d_gene: NA

CDR3nt: TGTGCCAGCACTCCTTGGAGGTCTGAAGCTTTCTTT
CDR3aa: CASTPWRSEAFF
j_gene: TRBJ1-1
v_gene: TRBV12-3/TRBV12-4
abundance: many
len: 12
d_gene: NA

CDR3nt: TGCAGTGCTAGAGAAACCCCTGTAGGATGGGACTACCGACGGAACAATGAGCAGTTCTTC
CDR3aa: CSARETPVGWDYRRNNEQFF
j_gene: TRBJ2-1
v_gene: TRBV20-1
abundance: NA
len: 20
d_gene: TRBD2

CDR3nt: TGTGCCAGCAGCCTCAGGGGATTAAATTCACCCCTCCACTTT
CDR3aa: CASSLRGLNSPLHF
j_gene: TRBJ1-6
v_gene: TRBV7-9
abundance: few
len: 14
d_gene: NA

CDR3nt: TGCAGTGCTACACCCCTCGGGAGATACGAGCAGTACTTC
CDR3aa: CSATPLGRYEQYF
j_gene: TRBJ2-7
v_gene: TRBV20-1
abundance: NA
len: 13
d_gene: NA

CDR3nt: TGTGCCAGCAGTCCCCTCGGATTGAAGGGCTACACCTTC
CDR3aa: CASSPLGLKGYTF
j_gene: TRBJ1-2
v_gene: TRBV12-3/TRBV12-4
abundance: few
len: 13
d_gene: NA

CDR3nt: TGTGCCAGCAGTTTGGACAGGGAAATCTCTGGCTACACCTTC
CDR3aa: CASSLDREISGYTF
j_gene: TRBJ1-2
v_gene: TRBV12-3/TRBV12-4
abundance: NA
len: 14
d_gene: TRBD1

CDR3nt: TGCGCCAGTAAAGACCTGTTTACGGGAGTGAACACTGAAGCTTTCTTT
CDR3aa: CASKDLFTGVNTEAFF
j_gene: TRBJ1-1
v_gene: TRBV5-1
abundance: few
len: 16
d_gene: NA

CDR3nt: TGTGCCAGCACTAAAGACAGGGGGCATAGCACTGAAGCTTTCTTT
CDR3aa: CASTKDRGHSTEAFF
j_gene: TRBJ1-1
v_gene: TRBV6-1
abundance: NA
len: 15
d_gene: TRBD1

CDR3nt: TGCAGTGCTAGTAGCCTAGCGGGGGCTTACAATGAGCAGTTCTTC
CDR3aa: CSASSLAGAYNEQFF
j_gene: TRBJ2-1
v_gene: TRBV20-1
abundance: few
len: 15
d_gene: TRBD2

CDR3nt: TGCAGGGGCCAGCGGGGCCTCAATGAGCAGTTCTTC
CDR3aa: CRGQRGLNEQFF
j_gene: TRBJ2-1
v_gene: TRBV20-1
abundance: NA
len: 12
d_gene: TRBD2

CDR3nt: TGTGCCAGCAGCCGCCTTTACACAGGGGGCGGCACTGAAGCTTTCTTT
CDR3aa: CASSRLYTGGGTEAFF
j_gene: TRBJ1-1
v_gene: TRBV7-9
abundance: many
len: 16
d_gene: TRBD1

CDR3nt: TGTGCCAGCACTACGGATGCTAACTATGGCTACACCTTC
CDR3aa: CASTTDANYGYTF
j_gene: TRBJ1-2
v_gene: TRBV12-3/TRBV12-4
abundance: few
len: 13
d_gene: NA

CDR3nt: TGCGCCAGCAGCCCGGGACGGAACTACGAGCAGTACTTC
CDR3aa: CASSPGRNYEQYF
j_gene: TRBJ2-7
v_gene: TRBV5-1
abundance: few
len: 13
d_gene: NA

CDR3nt: TGTGCCAGCAGAGAGCCTCAGGGTATCGGAGAGACCCAGTACTTC
CDR3aa: CASREPQGIGETQYF
j_gene: TRBJ2-5
v_gene: TRBV6-6
abundance: NA
len: 15
d_gene: NA